Each of the 20 T cell receptor beta chains below was sequenced from the same sample in a study of blood T cells in healthy people across ages. Together with a sample-barcoded 5' primer, a J-beta primer mix was included in a second PCR lasting about 6 to 11 cycles. TCRdb fed the 5' RACE reads into MiXCR, producing one record per CDR3 protein. The profile shows some 640,000 distinct CDR3 sequences, approximately 30% of them singletons. Sequences were obtained from blood. Receptor source: a woman of 80 years or more in good health.

This clonotype was recorded at least ten times. The chain employs TRBV27 and TRBJ1-1, with 8 bases aligning to TRBD1. The junction had 10 bases not matched to a gene; V was cut back by 2 bases and J by 8 bases. CDR3 length equals 15 residues. Germline CDR1 and CDR2: MNHEY and SMNVEV (reference sequence). CDR3 sequence: CASSLDSRGLVEAFF. CDR3 bases: TGTGCCAGCAGTTTAGACAGCAGGGGGCTGGTCGAAGCTTTCTTT.

This clonotype was observed many times. This chain joins TRBV25-1 and TRBJ2-1; TRBD1 matches at 7 bases. This CDR3 is 15 amino acids long. V lost 4 bases and J lost 8; bases outside the gene matches: 11. The germline V gene encodes CDR1 MGHDK and CDR2 SYGVNS. In nucleotides, the CDR3 is TGTGCCAGCAGTGGGGTGGATAGGGGGCTATATGAGCAGTTCTTC. It translates to CASSGVDRGLYEQFF.

This clonotype showed up many times. V is TRBV20-1 and J is TRBJ2-7, with D possibly matching TRBD1 (6 bases). The CDR3 runs 11 residues. The germline CDR1 and CDR2 sequences are DFQATT and SNEGSKA (reference sequence). V shed 5 bases and J shed 4 bases, with 9 bases lying between them. DNA of the CDR3: TGCAGTGCTGTACAGGGATACGAGCAGTACTTC. Translation: CSAVQGYEQYF.

The rearrangement uses TRBV5-1 and TRBJ2-1, with 9 positions matching TRBD2. The CDR3 covers 15 residues. The germline V gene has CDR1 SGHRS and CDR2 YFSETQ. The trim removed 3 bases at V and 4 bases at J, leaving 5 bases unmatched. The CDR3 spells CASSSAGGTYNEQFF. The CDR3 region has the DNA TGCGCCAGCAGCTCAGCGGGGGGAACTTACAATGAGCAGTTCTTC.

In regard to this clonotype: A much larger clone lies one base from this, so it may be a read error. The chain uses TRBV30 and TRBJ2-7, with D hard to call. The CDR3 consists of 11 residues. Germline-derived CDR1 and CDR2 are GTSNPN and SVGIG (reference sequence). V was cut by 0 bases and J by 7 bases, with 7 bases left in between. The CDR3 sequence is CAWSVLREQYF. CDR3 DNA: TGTGCCTGGAGTGTACTTCGTGAGCAGTACTTC.

This rearrangement joins TRBV7-9 to TRBJ2-7; the match to TRBD1 covers 11 bases. Germline assignment: CDR1 SEHNR and CDR2 FQNEAQ (reference sequence). V was clipped by 5 bases and J by 4 bases; unmatched bases: 7. The CDR3 covers 15 residues. The CDR3 DNA follows: TGTGCCAGCAGCCCGGGACAGGGGGGGCTGTACGAGCAGTACTTC. This sequence encodes CASSPGQGGLYEQYF.

This clonotype was counted many times. The rearrangement uses TRBV5-1 and TRBJ2-3; 11 nucleotides agree with TRBD2. CDR1 SGHRS and CDR2 YFSETQ come from the germline V gene. The CDR3 is 16 amino acids. V shed 3 bases, J shed 2 bases, and the junction held 5 bases outside the gene matches. The CDR3 DNA reads as TGCGCCAGCAGCTCACTAGCGGGGGTCTCCACAGATACGCAGTATTTT. This sequence encodes CASSSLAGVSTDTQYF.

The rearrangement joins TRBV9 to TRBJ1-2; D might be TRBD1 (5 bases). Germline values: CDR1 SGDLS, CDR2 YYNGEE. The CDR3 loop spans 16 amino acids. Trimming took off 0 bases at V and 2 bases at J, with 14 bases between the two ends. The CDR3 nucleotides are TGTGCCAGCAGCGTAGGACCGGACACCATCAACTATGGCTACACCTTC. Translated: CASSVGPDTINYGYTF.

This clonotype has only a few counts. Possible read error: a much larger clone is one base away. This chain joins TRBV10-3 and TRBJ1-2, with D tentatively TRBD1 (5 bases). V was trimmed by 6 bases and J by 2 bases, leaving 13 bases between them. CDR3 length: 14 amino acids. Germline V gene sequence: CDR1 ENHRY, CDR2 SYGVKD. This chain's CDR3 is CAISWGTGNYGYTF. CDR3 nucleotide sequence: TGTGCCATCAGCTGGGGGACGGGCAACTATGGCTACACCTTC.

This clonotype appeared many times. This chain links TRBV7-3 with TRBJ2-1; D possibly corresponds to TRBD2 (6 bases). Germline V gene lookup returns CDR1 SGHTA and CDR2 FQGTGA. The V gene lost 2 bases and the J gene lost 14 bases, with 22 bases spanning the gap. The CDR3 is 15 amino acids. The CDR3 reads CASSLAPGESLGKFF. For the CDR3, the DNA is TGTGCCAGCAGCTTAGCCCCGGGGGAATCGTTGGGCAAGTTCTTC. The whole variable domain, remainder taken from reference TRBV7-3 and TRBJ2-1, is GAGVSQTPSNKVTEKGKYVELRCDPISGHTALYWYRQSLGQGPEFLIYFQGTGAADDSGLPNDRFFAVRPEGSVSTLKIQRTERGDSAVYLCASSLAPGESLGKFFGPGTRLTVL.

This clonotype has only a few counts. A clone one base away is much larger, so this may be a read error. The J gene is TRBJ2-5, the V gene TRBV7-2, with TRBD2 as a possible D gene (5 bases). CDR1 SGHTA and CDR2 FQGNSA come from the germline V gene. CDR3 length: 14 amino acids. CDR3 bases: TGTGCCAGCAGCTTAGTTGGCGGGCAAGAGGCCCAGTACTTC. Its protein product is CASSLVGGQEAQYF.

This chain uses TRBV28 with TRBJ2-7, with D perhaps assigned TRBD1 or TRBD2 (5 bases each). Germline loops: CDR1 MDHEN, CDR2 SYDVKM. Deletions cut 6 bases from V and 2 bases from J, with 11 bases between. The CDR3 sequence is 13 residues long. The CDR3 DNA is TGTGCCAGCAGATCAGGGCGGGCCTACGAGCAGTACTTC. Protein product: CASRSGRAYEQYF.

This clonotype showed up many times. The chain combines TRBV14 with TRBJ1-1; a possible D gene is TRBD1 (6 bases). With 1 base removed from V and 1 base from J, the gap between germline ends came to 10 bases. The CDR3 has 15 amino acids. CDR1 SGHDN and CDR2 FVKESK come from the germline V gene. This CDR3 is CASSQGRGANTEAFF. As DNA, the CDR3 is TGTGCCAGCAGCCAAGGGCGGGGGGCGAACACTGAAGCTTTCTTT.

This clonotype was seen at least ten times. J is TRBJ2-5 and V is TRBV7-2, with TRBD2 identical over 7 bases. There are 15 residues in the CDR3. CDR1 is SGHTA, CDR2 FQGNSA, per germline. V was pared by 5 bases and J by 3 bases, with 9 bases of the junction left unmatched. CDR3 in amino acids: CASSGGYGGKETQYF. In nucleotides, the CDR3 is TGTGCCAGCAGCGGAGGTTACGGGGGGAAAGAGACCCAGTACTTC.

This clonotype has at least ten counts. The chain joins TRBV20-1 to TRBJ2-3, with a tentative D call TRBD2 (5 bases). CDR1 is DFQATT and CDR2 is SNEGSKA in the germline V gene (reference sequence). This CDR3 region has 13 residues. Trimming removed 6 bases from V and 4 bases from J, with 14 bases in between. CDR3 in DNA: TGCAGTGCCAAGGGAGTACGGGCAGATACGCAGTATTTT. Protein product: CSAKGVRADTQYF.

J is TRBJ2-2 and V is TRBV20-1; TRBD1 might be the D (6 bases). CDR3 size: 15 residues. The V gene lost 5 bases and the J gene lost 1 base, with 14 bases spanning the gap. Germline assignment: CDR1 DFQATT and CDR2 SNEGSKA (reference sequence). CDR3 in amino acids: CSALNRVVNTGELFF. The DNA for the CDR3 is TGCAGTGCTCTGAACAGGGTAGTGAACACCGGGGAGCTGTTTTTT.

This clonotype was detected only a few times. This sequence may be a read error, since a much larger clone differs from it by one base. The gene calls are TRBV28 and TRBJ2-6; 7 bases are shared with TRBD1. Germline V gene sequence: CDR1 MDHEN, CDR2 SYDVKM. The CDR3 runs 15 residues. The DNA for the CDR3 is TGTGCCAGCGGGACAGTCGTAACTGGGGCCGACGTCCTGACTTTC. Its translation: CASGTVVTGADVLTF.

This clonotype was observed many times. Given a much more abundant clone one base away, this may be a read error. This rearrangement joins TRBV14 to TRBJ2-1; 9 bases fit TRBD1. The closer fit of TRBJ2-7 to the DNA end suggests the J call may be wrong. This CDR3 has 16 residues. The germline gives CDR1 SGHDN, CDR2 FVKESK. CDR3 protein: CASSLGTGRPYNEQYF. In nucleotides, the CDR3 is TGTGCCAGCAGCCTAGGGACAGGGAGGCCCTACAATGAGCAGTACTTC.

This clonotype came up many times. The chain has TRBV5-1 and TRBJ1-4, with D unclear. Germline lookup yields CDR1 SGHRS and CDR2 YFSETQ. V lost 0 bases to trimming and J lost 4 bases, with 10 bases between them. The CDR3 runs 15 residues. The CDR3 spells CASSLDDMINEKLFF. CDR3 nucleotides: TGCGCCAGCAGCTTGGACGACATGATTAATGAAAAACTGTTTTTT.

Points on this clonotype: This sequence may be a read error, since a much larger clone differs from it by one base. The V and J genes are TRBV15 and TRBJ2-5; the D gene is possibly TRBD2 (6 bases). The V and J ends lost 0 bases and 11 bases respectively, with 19 bases between them. This CDR3 spans 15 amino acids. In germline, CDR1 is LNHNV, CDR2 YYDKDF (reference sequence). For the CDR3, the DNA is TGTGCCACCAGCAGAGAAAGCAGGGCTCCGGGGGAGCAGTACTTC. Translating it yields CATSRESRAPGEQYF.